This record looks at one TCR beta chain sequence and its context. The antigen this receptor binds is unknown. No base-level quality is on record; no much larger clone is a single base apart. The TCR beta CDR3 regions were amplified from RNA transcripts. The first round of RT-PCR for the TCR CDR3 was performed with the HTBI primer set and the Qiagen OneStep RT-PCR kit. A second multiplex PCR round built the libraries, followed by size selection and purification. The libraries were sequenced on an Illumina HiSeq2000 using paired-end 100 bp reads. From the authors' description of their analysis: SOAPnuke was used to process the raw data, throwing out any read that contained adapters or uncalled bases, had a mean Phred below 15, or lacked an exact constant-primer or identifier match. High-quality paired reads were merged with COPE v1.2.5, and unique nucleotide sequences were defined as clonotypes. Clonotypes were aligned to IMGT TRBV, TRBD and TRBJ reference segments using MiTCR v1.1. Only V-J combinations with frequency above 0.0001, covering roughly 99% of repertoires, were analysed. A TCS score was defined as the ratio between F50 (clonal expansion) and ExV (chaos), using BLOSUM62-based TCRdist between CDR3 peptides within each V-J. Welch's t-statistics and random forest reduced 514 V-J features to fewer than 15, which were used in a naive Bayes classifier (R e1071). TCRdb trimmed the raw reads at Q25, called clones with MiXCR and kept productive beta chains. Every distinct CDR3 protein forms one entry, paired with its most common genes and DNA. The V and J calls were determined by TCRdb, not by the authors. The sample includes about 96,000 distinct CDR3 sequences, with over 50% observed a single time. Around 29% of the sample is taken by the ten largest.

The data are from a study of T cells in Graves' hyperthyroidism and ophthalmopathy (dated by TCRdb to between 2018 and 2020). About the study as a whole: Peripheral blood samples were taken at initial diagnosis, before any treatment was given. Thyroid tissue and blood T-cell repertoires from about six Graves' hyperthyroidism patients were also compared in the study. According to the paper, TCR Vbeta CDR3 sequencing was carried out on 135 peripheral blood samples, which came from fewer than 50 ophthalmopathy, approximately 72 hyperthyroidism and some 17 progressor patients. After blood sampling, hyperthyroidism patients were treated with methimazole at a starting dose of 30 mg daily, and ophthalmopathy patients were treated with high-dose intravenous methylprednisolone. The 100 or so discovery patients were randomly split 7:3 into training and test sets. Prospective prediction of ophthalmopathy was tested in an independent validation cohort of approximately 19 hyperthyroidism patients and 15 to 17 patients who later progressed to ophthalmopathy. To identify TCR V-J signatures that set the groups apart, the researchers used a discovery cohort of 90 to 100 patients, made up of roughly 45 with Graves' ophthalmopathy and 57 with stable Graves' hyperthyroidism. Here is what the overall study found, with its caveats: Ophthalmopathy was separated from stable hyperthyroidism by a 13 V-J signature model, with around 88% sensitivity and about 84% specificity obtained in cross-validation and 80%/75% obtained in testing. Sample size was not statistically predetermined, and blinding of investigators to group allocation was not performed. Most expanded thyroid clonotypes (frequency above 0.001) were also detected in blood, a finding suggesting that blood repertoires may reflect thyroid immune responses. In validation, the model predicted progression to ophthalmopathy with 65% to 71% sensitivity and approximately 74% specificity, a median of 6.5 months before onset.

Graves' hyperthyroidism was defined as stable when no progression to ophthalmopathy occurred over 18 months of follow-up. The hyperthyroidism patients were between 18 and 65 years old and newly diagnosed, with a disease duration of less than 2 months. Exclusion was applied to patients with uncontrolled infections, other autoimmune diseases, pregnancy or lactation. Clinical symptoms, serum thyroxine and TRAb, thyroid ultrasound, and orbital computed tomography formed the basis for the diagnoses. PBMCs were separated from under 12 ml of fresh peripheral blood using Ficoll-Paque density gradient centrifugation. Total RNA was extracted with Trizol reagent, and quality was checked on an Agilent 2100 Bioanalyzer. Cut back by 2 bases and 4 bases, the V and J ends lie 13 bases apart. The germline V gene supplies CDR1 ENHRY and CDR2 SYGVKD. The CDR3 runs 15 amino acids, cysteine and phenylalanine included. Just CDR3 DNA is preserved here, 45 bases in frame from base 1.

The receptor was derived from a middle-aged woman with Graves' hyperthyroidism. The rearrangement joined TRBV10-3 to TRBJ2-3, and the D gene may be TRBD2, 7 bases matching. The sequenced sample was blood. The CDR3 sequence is CAISEGGGSADTQYF. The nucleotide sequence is TGTGCCATCAGTGAGGGGGGGGGCTCTGCAGATACGCAGTATTTT.